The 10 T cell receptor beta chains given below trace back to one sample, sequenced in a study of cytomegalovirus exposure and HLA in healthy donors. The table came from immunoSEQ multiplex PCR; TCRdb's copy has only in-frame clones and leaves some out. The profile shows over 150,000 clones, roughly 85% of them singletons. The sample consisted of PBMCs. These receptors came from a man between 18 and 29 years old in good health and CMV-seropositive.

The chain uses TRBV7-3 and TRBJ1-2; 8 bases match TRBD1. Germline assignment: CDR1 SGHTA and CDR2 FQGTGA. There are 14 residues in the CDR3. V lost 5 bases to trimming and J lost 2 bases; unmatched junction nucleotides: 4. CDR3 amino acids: CASSPDRGNYGYTF. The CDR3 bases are TGTGCCAGCAGCCCTGACAGGGGAAACTATGGCTACACCTTC.

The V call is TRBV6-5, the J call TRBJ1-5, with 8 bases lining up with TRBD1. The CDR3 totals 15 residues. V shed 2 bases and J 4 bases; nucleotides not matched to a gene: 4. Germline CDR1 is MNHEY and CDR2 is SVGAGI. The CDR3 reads CASSYGQGGNQPQHF. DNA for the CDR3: TGTGCCAGCAGTTACGGACAGGGAGGGAATCAGCCCCAGCATTTT.

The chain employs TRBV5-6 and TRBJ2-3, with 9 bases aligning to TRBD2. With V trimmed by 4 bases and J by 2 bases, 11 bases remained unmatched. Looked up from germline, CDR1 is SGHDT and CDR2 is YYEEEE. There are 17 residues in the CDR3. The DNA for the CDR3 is TGTGCCAGCAGCCCCGTGGATAGCGGGAGCCTCACAGATACGCAGTATTTT. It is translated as CASSPVDSGSLTDTQYF.

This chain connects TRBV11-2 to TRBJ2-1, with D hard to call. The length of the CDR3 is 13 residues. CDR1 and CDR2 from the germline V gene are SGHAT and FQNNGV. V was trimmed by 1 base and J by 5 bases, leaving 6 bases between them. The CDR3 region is CASSLAYNNEQFF. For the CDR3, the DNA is TGTGCCAGCAGCTTAGCGTACAACAATGAGCAGTTCTTC.

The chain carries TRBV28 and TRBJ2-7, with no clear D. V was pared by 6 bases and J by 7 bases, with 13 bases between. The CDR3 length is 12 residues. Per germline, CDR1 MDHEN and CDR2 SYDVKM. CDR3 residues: CASSPRPLEQYF. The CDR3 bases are TGTGCCAGCAGCCCCCGCCCCCTAGAGCAGTACTTC.

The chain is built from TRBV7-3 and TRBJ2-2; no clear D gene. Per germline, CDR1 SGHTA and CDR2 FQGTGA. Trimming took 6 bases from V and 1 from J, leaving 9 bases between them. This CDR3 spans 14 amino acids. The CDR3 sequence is CASSRTGNTGELFF. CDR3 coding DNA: TGTGCCAGCAGTCGAACCGGGAACACCGGGGAGCTGTTTTTT.

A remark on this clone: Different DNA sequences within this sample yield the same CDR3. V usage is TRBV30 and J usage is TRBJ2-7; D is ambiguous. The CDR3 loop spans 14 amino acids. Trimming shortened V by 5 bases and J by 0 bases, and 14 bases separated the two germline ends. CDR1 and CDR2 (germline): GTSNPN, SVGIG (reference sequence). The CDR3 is CAWCLKELSYEQYF. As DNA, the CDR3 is TGTGCCTGGTGTCTCAAGGAGCTCTCCTACGAGCAGTACTTC. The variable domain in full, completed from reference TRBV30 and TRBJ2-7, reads SQTIHQWPATLVQPVGSPLSLECTVEGTSNPNLYWYRQAAGRGLQLLFYSVGIGQISSEVPQNLSASRPQDRQFILSSKKLLLSDSGFYLCAWCLKELSYEQYFGPGTRLTVT.

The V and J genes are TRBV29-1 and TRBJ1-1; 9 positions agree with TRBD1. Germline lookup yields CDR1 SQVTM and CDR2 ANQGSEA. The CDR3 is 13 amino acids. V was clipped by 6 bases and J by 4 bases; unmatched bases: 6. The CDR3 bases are TGCAGCGTGGGGACAGGGCGGGTCACTGAAGCTTTCTTT. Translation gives CSVGTGRVTEAFF.

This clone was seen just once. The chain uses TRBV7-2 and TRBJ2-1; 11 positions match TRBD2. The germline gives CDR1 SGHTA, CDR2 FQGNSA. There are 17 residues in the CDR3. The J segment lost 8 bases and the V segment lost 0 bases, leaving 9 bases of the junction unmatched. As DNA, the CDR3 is TGTGCCAGCAGCTTAGCGACTAGCGGGGCCTTGATCTATGAGCAGTTCTTC. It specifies CASSLATSGALIYEQFF.

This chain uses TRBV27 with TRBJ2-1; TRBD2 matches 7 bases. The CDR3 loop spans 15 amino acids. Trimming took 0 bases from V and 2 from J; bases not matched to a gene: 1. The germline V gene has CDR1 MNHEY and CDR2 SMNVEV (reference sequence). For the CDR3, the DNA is TGTGCCAGCAGTTTATCGCGGGGGACCTACAATGAGCAGTTCTTC. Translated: CASSLSRGTYNEQFF.